The rows below give T cell receptor beta chains drawn from one sample of a study of cytomegalovirus exposure and HLA in healthy donors. The repertoire was sequenced with immunoSEQ multiplex PCR; TCRdb's copy has only in-frame clones and lacks some. The table records 55,000 to 65,000 clones, about nine tenths of them present only once. Sequenced: PBMCs. The receptors shown here come from a man in his late teens or twenties in good health and CMV-seronegative. The CDR3 runs from the conserved cysteine through the conserved F or W. A D gene is named only where the DNA matches it firmly. A clone size is listed for some rows: how often the clone was seen (once, few, many), or a class if it is expanded.

size: once
V: TRBV9
J: TRBJ2-5
D: TRBD2
DNA: TGTGCCAGCAGCGTCCCTCGACTAGCGGAGATTCAAGAGACCCAGTACTTC
CDR3: CASSVPRLAEIQETQYF

size: .
V: TRBV5-1
J: TRBJ1-4
D: TRBD1
DNA: TGCGCCAGCAGCTTAGACGGGACAGGGTCGGAAAAACTGTTTTTT
CDR3: CASSLDGTGSEKLFF

size: .
V: TRBV28
J: TRBJ1-2
D: .
DNA: TGTGCCAGCAGTTCCCGTGTGTATGGCTACACCTTC
CDR3: CASSSRVYGYTF

size: few
V: TRBV5-6
J: TRBJ2-3
D: TRBD1
DNA: TGTGCCAGCAGCTCATTCATGCGGACAGGGCCCCGTTTGAGGGATACGCAGTATTTT
CDR3: CASSSFMRTGPRLRDTQYF

size: .
V: TRBV7-2
J: TRBJ2-2
D: .
DNA: TGTGCCAGCAGCTTACAGGGCCCAGAGACCGGGGAGCTGTTTTTT
CDR3: CASSLQGPETGELFF

size: .
V: TRBV16
J: TRBJ2-1
D: TRBD2
DNA: TGTGCCAGCAGCCGGGACAGGGGGCGCGGGACTAGCGGGAGAACTGGCAATGAGCAGTTCTTC
CDR3: CASSRDRGRGTSGRTGNEQFF

size: .
V: TRBV19
J: TRBJ2-1
D: TRBD2
DNA: TGTGCCAGTAGTATGCGGGAGGGCTCCTACAATGAGCAGTTCTTC
CDR3: CASSMREGSYNEQFF

size: .
V: TRBV5-1
J: TRBJ2-1
D: TRBD2
DNA: TGCGCCAGCAGCTCTCCGGGACTAGAAGGGTTGGGGCAGTTCTTC
CDR3: CASSSPGLEGLGQFF

size: .
V: TRBV6-5
J: TRBJ1-1
D: .
DNA: TGTGCCGCGGGGGTATGGAACACTGAAGCTTTCTTT
CDR3: CAAGVWNTEAFF

size: once
V: TRBV10-3
J: TRBJ1-2
D: TRBD1
DNA: TGTGCCATCAGGGGGGACAGCAGGAACTATGGCTACACCTTC
CDR3: CAIRGDSRNYGYTF

size: once
V: TRBV5-6
J: TRBJ1-1
D: .
DNA: TGTGCCAGCAGCGCCGGTGGCACTGAAGCTTTCTTT
CDR3: CASSAGGTEAFF

size: .
V: TRBV5-1
J: TRBJ2-1
D: .
DNA: TGCGCCAGCAGCTCCCCCAGGGTAGGGCCGCCGAATGAGCAGTTCTTC
CDR3: CASSSPRVGPPNEQFF

size: .
V: TRBV9
J: TRBJ2-3
D: TRBD2
DNA: TGTGCCAGCAGCGCCCCTAGCGCGGGAGTCCTCTTAGATACGCAGTATTTT
CDR3: CASSAPSAGVLLDTQYF

size: .
V: TRBV4-2
J: TRBJ2-3
D: .
DNA: TGTGCCAGCAGCCAAGGTTGGGTACGGGCCCAGGGAGATACGCAGTATTTT
CDR3: CASSQGWVRAQGDTQYF

size: .
V: TRBV7-9
J: TRBJ2-7
D: TRBD1
DNA: TGTGCCAGCAGCAAAACAGGGGTGGGCGAGCAGTACTTC
CDR3: CASSKTGVGEQYF

size: once
V: TRBV7-2
J: TRBJ2-1
D: TRBD2
DNA: TGTGCCAGCAGCTTACGCGGGAGGGCCGGGGGTGAGCAGTTCTTC
CDR3: CASSLRGRAGGEQFF

size: once
V: TRBV18
J: TRBJ2-7
D: .
DNA: TGTGCCAGCTCACCAGCAGGTTTTTTTAACACCTACGAGCAGTACTTC
CDR3: CASSPAGFFNTYEQYF

size: .
V: TRBV9
J: TRBJ2-1
D: .
DNA: TGTGCCAGCAGCGCCGCGGGACCTTTATACAATGAGCAGTTCTTC
CDR3: CASSAAGPLYNEQFF

size: .
V: TRBV27
J: TRBJ2-5
D: TRBD2
DNA: TGTGCCAGCAGTTCGCAGACTAGCGGGAGGTGGGAGACCCAGTACTTC
CDR3: CASSSQTSGRWETQYF

size: .
V: TRBV6-5
J: TRBJ1-4
D: .
DNA: TGTGCCAGCAGTTACGACGGGGCAACTAATGAAAAACTGTTTTTT
CDR3: CASSYDGATNEKLFF

size: once
V: TRBV19
J: TRBJ1-4
D: TRBD1
DNA: TGTGCCAGTAGGGACAGGGGCACTTCAACTAATGAAAAACTGTTTTTT
CDR3: CASRDRGTSTNEKLFF

size: .
V: TRBV4-1
J: TRBJ1-1
D: .
DNA: TGCGCCAGCAGCCCTTCTTGGTTTGGACTAGAGAATACTGAAGCTTTCTTT
CDR3: CASSPSWFGLENTEAFF

size: .
V: TRBV10-3
J: TRBJ2-1
D: TRBD1
DNA: TGTGCCAGCGGGACAGGGTACAATGAGCAGTTCTTC
CDR3: CASGTGYNEQFF

size: .
V: TRBV5-1
J: TRBJ1-5
D: .
DNA: TGCGCCAGCAGCTTGCAGGGAGGTAATCAGCCCCAGCATTTT
CDR3: CASSLQGGNQPQHF

size: .
V: TRBV19
J: TRBJ2-1
D: TRBD2
DNA: TGTGCCAGTAGTTCCGGGACTAGCGGGAGTTCGGGGCGTGAGCAGTTCTTC
CDR3: CASSSGTSGSSGREQFF

size: .
V: TRBV9
J: TRBJ2-1
D: TRBD2
DNA: TGTGCCAGCAGCGTAGGGACAAGGACTAGCCGCTACAATGAGCAGTTCTTC
CDR3: CASSVGTRTSRYNEQFF

size: .
V: TRBV19
J: TRBJ1-4
D: .
DNA: TGTGCCAGTAGTATAGCCTCAGGGGAGCCGGCTGAAAAACTGTTTTTT
CDR3: CASSIASGEPAEKLFF

size: .
V: TRBV13
J: TRBJ2-5
D: TRBD2
DNA: TGTGCCAGCAGCTCCCGGATAGCGGGAGTCTTAGGGACCCAGTACTTC
CDR3: CASSSRIAGVLGTQYF

size: .
V: TRBV5-4
J: TRBJ1-4
D: .
DNA: TGTGCCAGCAGTCCCGGGACACAGAATGAAAAACTGTTTTTT
CDR3: CASSPGTQNEKLFF

size: medium-sized
V: TRBV6-6
J: TRBJ2-7
D: .
DNA: TGTGCCAGCAGTTATTTCGGCCCAGGGTACGAGCAGTACTTC
CDR3: CASSYFGPGYEQYF

size: .
V: TRBV28
J: TRBJ2-7
D: TRBD2
DNA: TGTGCCAGCAGTGGCCGGACTAGCGGGGGGTACGAGCAGTACTTC
CDR3: CASSGRTSGGYEQYF

size: .
V: TRBV6-5
J: TRBJ2-7
D: .
DNA: TGTGCCAGCAGTTACGACTCCGTCTCCTACGAGCAGTACTTC
CDR3: CASSYDSVSYEQYF

size: .
V: TRBV9
J: TRBJ2-3
D: .
DNA: TGTGCCAGCAGCGTAGACCAGGGGCCAGATACGCAGTATTTT
CDR3: CASSVDQGPDTQYF

size: .
V: TRBV11-1
J: TRBJ2-1
D: .
DNA: TGTGCCAGCAGCTTACGACGTGGGAGCAACTATGAGCAGTTCTTC
CDR3: CASSLRRGSNYEQFF

size: .
V: TRBV28
J: TRBJ1-5
D: .
DNA: TGTGCCAGCAGTTTACAACAGGGACATCAGCCCCAGCATTTT
CDR3: CASSLQQGHQPQHF

size: .
V: TRBV5-5
J: TRBJ1-1
D: TRBD1
DNA: TGTGCCAGCAGCTTGGCTTTAATTAAGACAGGGATCAACACTGAAGCTTTCTTT
CDR3: CASSLALIKTGINTEAFF

size: .
V: TRBV29-1
J: TRBJ1-5
D: TRBD1
DNA: TGCAGCGTCCGGGACAGGGGAAGCAATCAGCCCCAGCATTTT
CDR3: CSVRDRGSNQPQHF

size: .
V: TRBV30
J: TRBJ2-2
D: .
DNA: TGTGCCTGGAGTTCCGGAGGCACCGGGGAGCTGTTTTTT
CDR3: CAWSSGGTGELFF

size: .
V: TRBV4-2
J: TRBJ1-2
D: TRBD1
DNA: TGTGCCAGCAGCCAAGATGGGCCGACAGGGGTTGGCTACACCTTC
CDR3: CASSQDGPTGVGYTF

size: .
V: TRBV7-9
J: TRBJ2-6
D: .
DNA: TGTGCCAGCAGTATGGTCAGCTCTGGGGCCAACGTCCTGACTTTC
CDR3: CASSMVSSGANVLTF

size: .
V: TRBV2
J: TRBJ2-2
D: TRBD1
DNA: TGTGCCAGCAGTGGCTGGACAGGGAACACCGGGGAGCTGTTTTTT
CDR3: CASSGWTGNTGELFF

size: .
V: TRBV6-1
J: TRBJ1-5
D: .
DNA: TGTGCCAGCAGTGGACAGCAGAATCAGCCCCAGCATTTT
CDR3: CASSGQQNQPQHF

size: .
V: TRBV19
J: TRBJ1-5
D: TRBD1
DNA: TGTGCCAGTATACCGACAGGGGCCAGCAATCAGCCCCAGCATTTT
CDR3: CASIPTGASNQPQHF

size: .
V: TRBV5-6
J: TRBJ1-2
D: TRBD1
DNA: TGTGCCAGCAGCTTGGGGACAGGTTTTTTTGGCTACACCTTC
CDR3: CASSLGTGFFGYTF

size: .
V: TRBV7-2
J: TRBJ2-1
D: TRBD2
DNA: TGTGCCAGCAGCTTAGCGCTGCGGGAGGTCGATGAGCAGTTCTTC
CDR3: CASSLALREVDEQFF